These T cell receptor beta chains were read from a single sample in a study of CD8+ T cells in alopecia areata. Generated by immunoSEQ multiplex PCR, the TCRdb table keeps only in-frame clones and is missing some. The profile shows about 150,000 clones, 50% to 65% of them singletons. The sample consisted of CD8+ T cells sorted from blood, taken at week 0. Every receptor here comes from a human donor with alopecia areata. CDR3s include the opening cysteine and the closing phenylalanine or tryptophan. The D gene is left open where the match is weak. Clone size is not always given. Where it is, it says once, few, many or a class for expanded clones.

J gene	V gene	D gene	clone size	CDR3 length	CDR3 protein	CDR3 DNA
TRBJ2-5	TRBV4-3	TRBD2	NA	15	CASSQSGAHRKTQYF	TGCGCCAGCAGCCAGAGCGGGGCACATCGAAAGACCCAGTACTTC
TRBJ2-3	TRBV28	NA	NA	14	CASSFYGQPDTQYF	TGTGCCAGCAGTTTCTACGGACAACCAGATACGCAGTATTTT
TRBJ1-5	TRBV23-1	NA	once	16	CASSHPTGCLDQPQHF	TGCGCCAGCAGTCATCCTACAGGGTGTTTAGATCAGCCCCAGCATTTT
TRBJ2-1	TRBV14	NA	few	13	CASSQGRYNEQFF	TGTGCCAGCAGCCAAGGGAGGTACAATGAGCAGTTCTTC
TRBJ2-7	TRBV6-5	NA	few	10	CASGEYEQYF	TGTGCCAGCGGGGAGTACGAGCAGTACTTC
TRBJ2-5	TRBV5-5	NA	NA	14	CASSLGVFQETQYF	TGTGCCAGCAGCTTGGGGGTTTTCCAAGAGACCCAGTACTTC
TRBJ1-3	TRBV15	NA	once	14	CATRDRYSGNTIYF	TGTGCCACAAGAGACAGGTACTCTGGAAACACCATATATTTT
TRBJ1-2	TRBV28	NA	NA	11	CASVRGDGYTF	TGTGCCAGCGTCAGGGGTGATGGCTACACCTTC
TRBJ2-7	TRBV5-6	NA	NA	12	CASSLASYEQYF	TGTGCCAGCAGCTTGGCCAGCTACGAGCAGTACTTC
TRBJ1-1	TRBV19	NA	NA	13	CASIRSGHTEAFF	TGTGCCAGTATACGGTCCGGCCACACTGAAGCTTTCTTT
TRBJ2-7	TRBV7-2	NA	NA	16	CASSPQPGGADHEQYF	TGTGCCAGCAGCCCCCAACCCGGGGGCGCCGACCACGAGCAGTACTTC
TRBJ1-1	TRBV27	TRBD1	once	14	CASSLQGTDTEAFF	TGTGCCAGCAGTTTACAGGGGACAGACACTGAAGCTTTCTTT
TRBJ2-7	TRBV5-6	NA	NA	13	CASSPGVGGEQYF	TGTGCCAGCAGCCCCGGCGTGGGGGGCGAGCAGTACTTC
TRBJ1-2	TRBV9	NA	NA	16	CASSVVQRDGTYGYTF	TGTGCCAGCAGCGTAGTGCAAAGGGATGGAACCTATGGCTACACCTTC
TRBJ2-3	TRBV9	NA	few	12	CASSGTTDTQYF	TGTGCCAGCAGCGGCACCACAGATACGCAGTATTTT
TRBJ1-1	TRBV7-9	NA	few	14	CASSSTTGITEAFF	TGTGCCAGCAGCTCAACTACAGGCATCACTGAAGCTTTCTTT
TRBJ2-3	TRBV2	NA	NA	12	CATRTRGDTQYF	TGTGCCACCCGGACACGGGGGGATACGCAGTATTTT
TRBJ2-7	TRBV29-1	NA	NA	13	CSVELGTPYEQYF	TGCAGCGTTGAATTGGGCACCCCCTACGAGCAGTACTTC
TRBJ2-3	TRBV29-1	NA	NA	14	CSVEGAENTDTQYF	TGCAGCGTTGAGGGGGCTGAAAACACAGATACGCAGTATTTT
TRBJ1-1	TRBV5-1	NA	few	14	CASSWRAMNTEAFF	TGCGCCAGCAGCTGGAGAGCCATGAACACTGAAGCTTTCTTT
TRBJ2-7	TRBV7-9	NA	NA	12	CASSLVEYEQYF	TGTGCCAGCAGCTTAGTAGAGTACGAGCAGTACTTC
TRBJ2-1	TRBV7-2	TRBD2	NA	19	CASSLGVLRSGGSYNEQFF	TGTGCCAGCAGCTTAGGAGTGCTAAGAAGCGGGGGGTCCTACAATGAGCAGTTCTTC
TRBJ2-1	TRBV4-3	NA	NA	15	CASSQDRGEYNEQFF	TGCGCCAGCAGCCAAGATCGAGGGGAATACAATGAGCAGTTCTTC
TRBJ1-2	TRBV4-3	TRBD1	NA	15	CASSPGTGVFYGYTF	TGCGCCAGCAGCCCCGGGACAGGGGTTTTCTATGGCTACACCTTC
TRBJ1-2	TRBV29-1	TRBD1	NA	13	CSVLRQGFWGYTF	TGCAGCGTTTTGAGACAGGGGTTTTGGGGCTACACCTTC
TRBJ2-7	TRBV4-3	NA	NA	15	CASSQDRAGSYEQYF	TGCGCCAGCAGCCAAGATAGGGCAGGGTCCTACGAGCAGTACTTC
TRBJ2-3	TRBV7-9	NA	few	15	CASSSRTGDTDTQYF	TGTGCCAGCAGCAGTCGCACTGGGGACACAGATACGCAGTATTTT
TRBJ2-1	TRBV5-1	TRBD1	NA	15	CASRLTGDPRNEQFF	TGCGCCAGCAGGCTGACAGGGGACCCAAGGAATGAGCAGTTCTTC
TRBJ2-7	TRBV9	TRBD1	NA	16	CASSVEPGQGTYEQYF	TGTGCCAGCAGCGTAGAGCCGGGACAGGGTACCTACGAGCAGTACTTC
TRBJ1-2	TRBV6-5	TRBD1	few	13	CASSPGQTYGYTF	TGTGCCAGCAGTCCGGGACAGACCTATGGCTACACCTTC
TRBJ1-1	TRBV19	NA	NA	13	CASTSNRNTEAFF	TGTGCCAGTACCAGCAACAGGAACACTGAAGCTTTCTTT
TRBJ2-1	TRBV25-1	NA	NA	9	CASSAGQFF	TGTGCCAGCAGTGCCGGGCAGTTCTTC
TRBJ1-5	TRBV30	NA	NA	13	CAWSEGFAQPQHF	TGTGCCTGGAGTGAAGGGTTTGCTCAGCCCCAGCATTTT
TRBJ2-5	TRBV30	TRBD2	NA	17	CAWSDPPAGGFLETQYF	TGTGCCTGGAGTGACCCACCGGCGGGGGGTTTCTTGGAGACCCAGTACTTC
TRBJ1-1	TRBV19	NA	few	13	CASNRQGVTEAFF	TGTGCCAGTAACCGGCAGGGTGTGACTGAAGCTTTCTTT